This T cell receptor (beta chain) comes out of a study of response to subunit inactivated influenza vaccine. The table lists this clonotype with a few counts. The antigen remains unidentified. TCRdb re-called the RT-PCR reads with MiXCR, one entry per CDR3 protein. Found here are roughly 460,000 distinct CDR3 sequences, 9.5% to 13% of them singletons; the top ten hold around 12%. Whole-study findings and limits: The authors proposed limited new T cell recruitment per seasonal influenza vaccination.

The V end lost 4 bases, the J end lost 9 bases, and 20 bases lay between the germline ends. The CDR3 runs 15 residues. The sequence was collected from a man aged 45-65 years who received an inactivated influenza vaccine. The specimen comprised PBMCs from blood, sampled about 6 weeks after vaccination. The chain couples TRBV12-3 or TRBV12-4 to TRBJ2-3; TRBD2 might be the D (6 bases). The CDR3 spells CASSSGTWGVGTQYF. DNA of the CDR3: TGTGCCAGCAGTTCCGGGACTTGGGGGGTGGGGACGCAGTATTTT.